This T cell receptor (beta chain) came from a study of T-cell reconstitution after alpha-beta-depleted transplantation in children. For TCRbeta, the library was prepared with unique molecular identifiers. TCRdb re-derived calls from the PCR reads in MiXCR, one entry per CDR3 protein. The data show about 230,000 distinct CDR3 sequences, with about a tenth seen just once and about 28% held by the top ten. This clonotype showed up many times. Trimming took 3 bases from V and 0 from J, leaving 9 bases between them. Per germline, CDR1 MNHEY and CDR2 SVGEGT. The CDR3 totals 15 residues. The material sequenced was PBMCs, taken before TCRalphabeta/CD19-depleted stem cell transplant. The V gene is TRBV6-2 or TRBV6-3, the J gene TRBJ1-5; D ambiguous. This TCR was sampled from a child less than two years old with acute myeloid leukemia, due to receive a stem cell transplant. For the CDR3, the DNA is TGTGCCAGCAGTTATCTCCCTCATAGCAATCAGCCCCAGCATTTT. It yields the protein CASSYLPHSNQPQHF.